The clone carrying this T cell receptor beta chain has more than one count but fewer than ten. The sample is drawn from a study of blood T cells in healthy people across ages. In germline, CDR1 is GTSNPN, CDR2 SVGIG (reference sequence). The CDR3 spans 14 residues. The V gene lost 0 bases and the J gene lost 3 bases, with 12 bases spanning the gap. A J-beta primer mix and a sample-barcoded 5' primer were used in a second PCR of roughly 7 to 12 cycles. Each cDNA molecule carried a tag from a template-switch adaptor that contained 12 random nucleotides. TCRdb re-analysed the 5' RACE reads in MiXCR, keeping a single row per CDR3 protein. The sample contains 1.5 million to 2 million distinct CDR3 sequences, about 28% of which appear only once.

Source material: blood. V gene TRBV30 combines with J gene TRBJ2-7; tentative D call: TRBD1 (6 bases). This TCR derives from a woman under 40 in good health. The CDR3 bases are TGTGCCTGGAGTGTAAGAGGACAGAGCTACGAGCAGTACTTC. Residues: CAWSVRGQSYEQYF.